These T cell receptor beta chains were read from a single sample in a study of shared clonotypes between healthy human individuals. This table comes from immunoSEQ multiplex PCR, and its TCRdb copy is limited to in-frame clones, with some not included. The data hold around 600,000 clones, with roughly 98% observed a single time. The sample comprised naive CD8+ T cells sorted from blood. The receptors derive from a man in his thirties or forties in good health. Each CDR3 is given with its conserved first and last residue.

v_gene	j_gene	len	CDR3aa
TRBV13	TRBJ2-1	19	CASSSPKIVAGEQRDEQFF
TRBV5-1	TRBJ2-7	15	CASSLGMTSSYEQYF
TRBV4-1	TRBJ2-7	12	CASSPQGYEQYF
TRBV5-6	TRBJ1-1	12	CASSLDRGGAFF
TRBV27	TRBJ1-4	17	CASSYIGTGQGNEKLFF
TRBV27	TRBJ2-7	14	CASSSALVGDEQYF
TRBV18	TRBJ2-7	15	CASSAQADRGYEQYF
TRBV7-8	TRBJ2-1	13	CASSLVFGQEQFF
TRBV18	TRBJ2-2	15	CASSPGSENTGELFF
TRBV9	TRBJ2-1	16	CASSGKGTSGIGEQFF
TRBV7-2	TRBJ2-2	17	CASTPENRGGYGGELFF
TRBV9	TRBJ2-7	15	CASSVGLAAGDEQYF
TRBV9	TRBJ2-1	15	CASSVERERHYEQFF
TRBV27	TRBJ2-7	13	CASSPPGGYEQYF
TRBV7-8	TRBJ2-7	15	CASSLGGQGSYEQYF
TRBV15	TRBJ1-2	14	CATSRESQGAGYTF
TRBV6-1	TRBJ2-7	13	CASTDISGNEQYF
TRBV7-9	TRBJ1-1	13	CASVERGDTEAFF
TRBV5-1	NA	13	CASGGQGFHEQYF
TRBV27	TRBJ2-4	14	CASARRGAKNIQYF
TRBV18	TRBJ1-1	15	CASSPPDGLHYEAFF
TRBV2	TRBJ2-7	11	CASSITYEQYF
TRBV5-8	TRBJ2-7	19	CASSFSGLAGSRSPYEQYF
TRBV27	TRBJ1-1	12	CASSLSGDEAFF
TRBV27	TRBJ1-1	14	CASSQQAGSTEAFF
TRBV10-2	TRBJ2-7	11	CASSDHYEQYF
TRBV4-1	TRBJ2-1	16	CASSQNPGTRYNEQFF
TRBV29-1	TRBJ2-7	14	CSVAHRGWYYEQYF